The 28 T cell receptor beta chains given below trace back to one sample, sequenced in a study of T cells in Graves' hyperthyroidism and ophthalmopathy. RNA transcripts gave rise to amplified TCR beta CDR3 regions. First-round RT-PCR with HTBI primers amplified the TCR CDR3 region. TCRdb reprocessed the multiplex PCR reads with MiXCR, giving one entry per CDR3 protein. This sample has roughly 500,000 distinct CDR3 sequences; around 43% occur once, and the top ten carry 44%. Sample: peripheral blood or thyroid tissue (not recorded which). These receptors all stem from an adult woman with Graves' disease, either hyperthyroidism or ophthalmopathy (not recorded which).

This clonotype has a handful of counts. This may stem from a read error, because a much larger clone lies one nucleotide away. This chain joins TRBV5-1 and TRBJ1-1; D uncertain. In germline, CDR1 is SGHRS, CDR2 YFSETQ. This CDR3 spans 13 amino acids. The CDR3 spells CASNLALGTEAFF. The CDR3 DNA sequence: TGCGCCAGCAACTTGGCCTTAGGCACTGAAGCTTTCTTT.

This clonotype has a handful of counts. V and J are TRBV7-9 and TRBJ2-7; 7 nucleotides line up with TRBD1. Germline-derived CDR1 and CDR2 are SEHNR and FQNEAQ (reference sequence). Unmatched junction bases numbered 8, after V lost 5 bases and J lost 1 base. This CDR3 spans 15 amino acids. The CDR3 DNA is TGTGCCAGCAGCCCCCCGACAGGGACATCCTACGAGCAGTACTTC. It encodes CASSPPTGTSYEQYF.

This clonotype was detected many times. The chain combines TRBV29-1 with TRBJ2-5, with 7 bases matching TRBD2. V was clipped by 2 bases and J by 5 bases; unmatched bases: 2. This CDR3 has 12 amino acids. CDR1 is SQVTM, CDR2 ANQGSEA, per germline. The CDR3 sequence is CSVEPGRETQYF. CDR3 nucleotides: TGCAGCGTTGAACCCGGGAGGGAGACCCAGTACTTC.

This rearrangement joins TRBV10-3 to TRBJ1-2, with D tentatively TRBD1 (5 bases). Germline V lookup: CDR1 ENHRY, CDR2 SYGVKD. This CDR3 has 15 amino acids. V was cut by 3 bases and J by 2 bases, with 13 bases left in between. The CDR3 here is CAISDWDGNNYGYTF. CDR3 DNA sequence: TGTGCCATCAGTGACTGGGACGGAAACAACTATGGCTACACCTTC.

In DNA, the CDR3 is TGTGCCACCAGCACGGGGACTGCACCCTCCTACGAGCAGTACTTC. Its translation is CATSTGTAPSYEQYF. The chain has TRBV15 and TRBJ2-7; possible D gene TRBD2, 6 bases. Germline loops: CDR1 LNHNV, CDR2 YYDKDF (reference sequence). Trimming shortened V by 4 bases and J by 0 bases, and 13 bases separated the two germline ends. The CDR3 has 15 residues.

This rearrangement joins TRBV7-9 to TRBJ2-5; 9 bases match TRBD1. The junction had 9 bases not matched to a gene; V was cut back by 4 bases and J by 3 bases. Per the germline V gene, CDR1 is SEHNR and CDR2 is FQNEAQ (reference sequence). The CDR3 spans 16 residues. Here the CDR3 DNA reads TGTGCCAGCAGCTACACACAGGGGGCGGGAGAAGAGACCCAGTACTTC. Translating it yields CASSYTQGAGEETQYF.

This chain connects TRBV2 to TRBJ1-3, with no clear D. Trimming shortened V by 6 bases and J by 9 bases, and 12 bases separated the two germline ends. This CDR3 spans 12 amino acids. Germline V CDR1 and CDR2: SNHLY, FYNNEI. CDR3 sequence reads: CASSLREGTIYF. The CDR3 bases are TGTGCCAGCAGCTTGCGCGAGGGCACCATATATTTT.

As for this clonotype: Lacking the conserved final phenylalanine or tryptophan, this CDR3 likely reflects a read error. The chain carries TRBV2 and TRBJ2-5; TRBD2 agrees at 11 bases. Germline CDR1 SNHLY, CDR2 FYNNEI. The CDR3 consists of 15 residues. Trimming at V came to 7 bases and at J to 5 bases, leaving 9 bases not matched to a gene. The CDR3 reads CASKPTSGIDETQYL. In DNA form, the CDR3 reads TGTGCCAGCAAACCGACTAGCGGGATAGACGAGACCCAGTACCTC.

This clonotype was counted a few times. This chain uses TRBV29-1 with TRBJ1-4; D is unresolved. CDR3 length: 12 amino acids. The germline gives CDR1 SQVTM, CDR2 ANQGSEA. Trimming took 5 bases from V and 8 from J, leaving 12 bases between them. In DNA, the CDR3 is TGCAGCGTTTGGGGAGGCGAAGAAAAACTGTTTTTT. Translation: CSVWGGEEKLFF.

V and J are TRBV5-4 and TRBJ2-5; a weak D match, TRBD1 (5 bases). The CDR3 totals 15 residues. The germline CDR1 and CDR2 sequences are SGHNT and YYREEE (reference sequence). V shed 0 bases and J shed 2 bases, with 11 bases lying between them. CDR3 protein: CASSLVSGRQETQYF. In DNA form, the CDR3 reads TGTGCCAGCAGCTTGGTCTCAGGGCGACAAGAGACCCAGTACTTC.

The chain recombines TRBV15 with TRBJ2-7; D gene uncertain. The ends were cut back, 0 bases at V and 2 bases at J, with 17 bases in the middle. Germline CDR1 is LNHNV and CDR2 is YYDKDF (reference sequence). The CDR3 contains 17 residues. The CDR3 region has the DNA TGTGCCACCAGCAGAGATTCGTCACGGCACCGAACCTACGAGCAGTACTTC. It encodes CATSRDSSRHRTYEQYF. Complete variable domain (other parts from reference TRBV15 and TRBJ2-7): DAMVIQNPRYQVTQFGKPVTLSCSQTLNHNVMYWYQQKSSQAPKLLFHYYDKDFNNEADTPDNFQSRRPNTSFCFLDIRSPGLGDTAMYLCATSRDSSRHRTYEQYFGPGTRLTVT.

Points on this clonotype: A read error is possible here, since a much larger clone lies one base away. The CDR3 protein is CASSLGTGGLETRYF. The CDR3 DNA reads as TGCGCCAGCAGCTTGGGGACAGGGGGCTTGGAGACCCGGTACTTC. The rearrangement uses TRBV5-1 and TRBJ2-5, with 11 bases lining up with TRBD1. Germline V gene data show CDR1 as SGHRS and CDR2 as YFSETQ. There are 15 residues in the CDR3.

The chain carries TRBV14 and TRBJ1-1; TRBD1 agrees at 9 bases. Unmatched junction bases numbered 4, after V lost 4 bases and J lost 4 bases. The V gene's germline CDR1 is SGHDN and CDR2 FVKESK. CDR3 size: 14 residues. The CDR3 is CASSPYRGRTEAFF. DNA of the CDR3: TGTGCCAGCAGCCCGTACAGGGGGCGCACTGAAGCTTTCTTT.

Remarks on this clonotype: An end of the junction does not agree with germline; a read error may underlie this. The chain uses TRBV7-2 and TRBJ2-5; 8 bases are a match to TRBD2. Germline CDR1 and CDR2: SGHTA and FQGNSA. The CDR3 contains 13 residues. CDR3 in amino acids: CASSQDPGGFKDF. The CDR3, as DNA: TGTGCCAGCAGCCAAGATCCGGGAGGGTTTAAGGACTTC. Filled out from reference TRBV7-2 and TRBJ2-5, the complete variable domain reads GAGVSQSPSNKVTEKGKDVELRCDPISGHTALYWYRQSLGQGLEFLIYFQGNSAPDKSGLPSDRFSAERTGGSVSTLTIQRTQQEDSAVYLCASSQDPGGFKDFGPGTRLLVL.

This clonotype was counted at least ten times. The rearrangement links TRBV29-1 to TRBJ1-1; D gene unclear. CDR1 SQVTM and CDR2 ANQGSEA come from the germline V gene. Trimming pared 4 bases from V and 1 base from J, leaving 4 bases between. The CDR3 totals 11 residues. CDR3 in DNA: TGCAGCGTTGGGTGGAACACTGAAGCTTTCTTT. It yields the protein CSVGWNTEAFF.

V is TRBV6-6 and J is TRBJ2-1; perhaps D is TRBD1 or TRBD2 (5 bases each). V lost 6 bases and J 5 bases, leaving 17 bases between the germline ends. The CDR3 spans 15 residues. The germline gives CDR1 MNHNY, CDR2 SVGAGI (reference sequence). The CDR3 DNA sequence: TGTGCCAGCAGGCAGGGAGCTATTAGGGACAATGAGCAGTTCTTC. This gives the protein CASRQGAIRDNEQFF.

This chain connects TRBV29-1 to TRBJ1-1; the match to TRBD1 covers 10 bases. CDR3 size: 12 residues. Germline CDR1 is SQVTM and CDR2 is ANQGSEA. CDR3 bases: TGCAGGGGGGACAGGGGGAACACTGAAGCTTTCTTT. This codes for CRGDRGNTEAFF.

The rearrangement links TRBV20-1 to TRBJ2-1; 7 nucleotides agree with TRBD2. CDR3 length equals 15 residues. Germline CDR1 and CDR2: DFQATT and SNEGSKA (reference sequence). With V trimmed by 7 bases and J by 3 bases, 12 bases remained unmatched. The CDR3 bases are TGCAGTGGCACCCATTTGACGGGGGGCTACAATGAGCAGTTCTTC. It translates to CSGTHLTGGYNEQFF.

CDR3 coding DNA: TGCGCCAGCAGCTTGGAGTTTCGTGAGCAGTACTTC. It yields the protein CASSLEFREQYF. The gene calls are TRBV5-1 and TRBJ2-7; no clear D. The CDR3 totals 12 residues. The V end was cut by 0 bases, the J end by 7 bases, with 8 bases between. CDR1 is SGHRS, CDR2 YFSETQ, per germline.

The chain joins TRBV28 to TRBJ1-2; D gene ambiguous. The CDR3 sequence is 15 residues long. V was pared by 2 bases and J by 0 bases, with 10 bases between. CDR1 and CDR2 (germline): MDHEN, SYDVKM. CDR3 region: CASSLGRAPNYGYTF. The CDR3 DNA follows: TGTGCCAGCAGTTTAGGGCGGGCACCTAACTATGGCTACACCTTC.

This clonotype was recorded many times. The chain couples TRBV4-3 to TRBJ1-4; D not resolved. Trimming removed 0 bases from V and 5 bases from J, with 7 bases in between. The CDR3 contains 14 residues. Per the germline V gene, CDR1 is LGHNA and CDR2 is YSLEER. CDR3 nucleotide sequence: TGCGCCAGCAGCCAAGAGTGGGCGAATGAAAAACTGTTTTTT. Amino acid sequence: CASSQEWANEKLFF.

This sequence joins TRBV10-3 and TRBJ1-1, with 9 bases lining up with TRBD1. Germline V lookup: CDR1 ENHRY, CDR2 SYGVKD. This CDR3 contains 16 residues. V trimming: 4 bases; J trimming: 1 base; junction bases outside the gene matches: 7. Here the CDR3 reads CAISAQGTGKNTEAFF. For the CDR3, the DNA is TGTGCCATCAGTGCGCAGGGGACAGGGAAGAACACTGAAGCTTTCTTT.

This chain connects TRBV6-5 to TRBJ2-7; 7 bases line up with TRBD2. The CDR3 is 17 amino acids. The junction had 10 bases not matched to a gene; V was cut back by 2 bases and J by 0 bases. The germline gives CDR1 MNHEY, CDR2 SVGAGI. CDR3 bases: TGTGCCAGCAGTTACGCTCCAGGGACTACCCTCTCCTACGAGCAGTACTTC. Translated, it gives CASSYAPGTTLSYEQYF.

The chain has TRBV4-2 and TRBJ1-1; possibly TRBD1 for D (6 bases). CDR1 is LGHNA, CDR2 YNFKEQ, per germline. With 0 bases removed from V and 10 bases from J, the gap between germline ends came to 15 bases. The CDR3 is made up of 14 amino acids. The CDR3 coding sequence is TGTGCCAGCAGCCAAGATGAAACAGGGAGAGGAGCTTTCTTT. Protein sequence: CASSQDETGRGAFF.

This clonotype has at least ten counts. V is TRBV9 and J is TRBJ1-6; 7 bases map to TRBD1. Trimming took 3 bases from V and 7 from J; bases not matched to a gene: 19. The CDR3 loop spans 19 amino acids. Germline-derived CDR1 and CDR2 are SGDLS and YYNGEE. The CDR3 sequence is CASSGEGPTGNIWNSPLHF. In DNA form, the CDR3 reads TGTGCCAGCAGCGGAGAGGGTCCGACAGGGAATATATGGAATTCACCCCTCCACTTT.

This clonotype has at least ten counts. The V and J genes are TRBV3-1 and TRBJ1-5, with D hard to call. V was cut by 3 bases and J by 7 bases, with 10 bases left in between. This CDR3 region has 13 residues. The V gene's germline CDR1 is LGHDT and CDR2 YNNKEL (reference sequence). This CDR3 reads CASSQFLGQPQHF. Here the CDR3 DNA reads TGTGCCAGCAGCCAGTTCCTCGGGCAGCCCCAGCATTTT.

This clonotype was found many times. The chain joins TRBV12-3 or TRBV12-4 to TRBJ1-1; D call uncertain. Trimming shortened V by 1 base and J by 7 bases, and 7 bases separated the two germline ends. This CDR3 has 12 residues. Written as DNA, the CDR3 is TGTGCCAGCAGTTTAGTCGGTCGTGAAGCTTTCTTT. Protein product: CASSLVGREAFF.

This clonotype was recorded many times. V gene TRBV9 combines with J gene TRBJ1-1; D is possibly TRBD1 (5 bases). V was cut by 3 bases and J by 2 bases, with 11 bases left in between. Per the germline V gene, CDR1 is SGDLS and CDR2 is YYNGEE. This CDR3 contains 14 residues. The CDR3 region has the DNA TGTGCCAGCAGCGCACAGGTTGGAAACACTGAAGCTTTCTTT. Amino acid sequence: CASSAQVGNTEAFF.